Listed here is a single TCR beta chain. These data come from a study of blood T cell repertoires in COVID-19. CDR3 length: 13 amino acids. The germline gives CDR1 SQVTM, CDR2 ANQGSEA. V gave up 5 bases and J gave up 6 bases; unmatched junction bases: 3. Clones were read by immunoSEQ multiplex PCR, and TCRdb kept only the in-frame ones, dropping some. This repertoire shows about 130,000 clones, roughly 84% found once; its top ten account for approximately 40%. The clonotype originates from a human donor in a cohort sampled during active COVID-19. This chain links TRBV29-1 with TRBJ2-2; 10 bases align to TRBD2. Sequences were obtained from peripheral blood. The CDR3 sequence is CSVTSGGAGELFF. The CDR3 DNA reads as TGCAGCGTTACCAGCGGGGGGGCCGGGGAGCTGTTTTTT.